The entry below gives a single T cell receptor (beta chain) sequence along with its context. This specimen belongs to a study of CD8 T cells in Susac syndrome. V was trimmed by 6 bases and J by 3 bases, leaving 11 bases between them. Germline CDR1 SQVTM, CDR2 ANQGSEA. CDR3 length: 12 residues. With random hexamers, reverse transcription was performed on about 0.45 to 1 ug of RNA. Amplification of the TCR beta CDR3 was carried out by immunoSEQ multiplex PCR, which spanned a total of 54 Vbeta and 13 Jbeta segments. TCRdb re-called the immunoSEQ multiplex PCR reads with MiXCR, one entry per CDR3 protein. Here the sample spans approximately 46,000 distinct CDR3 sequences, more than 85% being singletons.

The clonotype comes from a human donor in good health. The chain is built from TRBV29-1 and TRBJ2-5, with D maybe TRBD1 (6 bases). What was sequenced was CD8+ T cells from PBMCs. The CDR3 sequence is CSVDSPEETQYF. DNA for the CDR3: TGCAGCGTGGACAGTCCTGAAGAGACCCAGTACTTC.